This TCR beta chain was captured by sequencing in a study of CD8+CD57+ T cells in acquired aplastic anemia. General study findings and limits: Common to patients and controls were twenty-nine CD8+ CDR3 sequences.

Individuals selected for sequencing had exhibited CD8+CD57+ cell expansion on flow cytometry. TCR beta VDJ combinations and CDR3 sequences were profiled from genomic DNA. TCRdb redid the calling of the reads with MiXCR, one entry per CDR3 protein. Here the sample spans around 200,000 distinct CDR3 sequences, more than 60% being singletons. This clonotype has a handful of counts. Its antigen remains unknown. Deletions cut 3 bases from V and 6 bases from J, with 15 bases between. Germline CDR1 and CDR2: SGDLS and YYNGEE. This CDR3 is 14 amino acids long. Sequencing input: sorted CD4+, CD8+, or CD8+CD57+ T cells (not recorded which) from PBMCs. This TCR was recovered from a human donor with aplastic anemia. The chain uses TRBV9 and TRBJ1-2; D gene unclear. The CDR3 here is CASSGSGYKDGYTF. The CDR3 DNA is TGTGCCAGCAGCGGGAGTGGGTATAAGGATGGCTACACCTTC.